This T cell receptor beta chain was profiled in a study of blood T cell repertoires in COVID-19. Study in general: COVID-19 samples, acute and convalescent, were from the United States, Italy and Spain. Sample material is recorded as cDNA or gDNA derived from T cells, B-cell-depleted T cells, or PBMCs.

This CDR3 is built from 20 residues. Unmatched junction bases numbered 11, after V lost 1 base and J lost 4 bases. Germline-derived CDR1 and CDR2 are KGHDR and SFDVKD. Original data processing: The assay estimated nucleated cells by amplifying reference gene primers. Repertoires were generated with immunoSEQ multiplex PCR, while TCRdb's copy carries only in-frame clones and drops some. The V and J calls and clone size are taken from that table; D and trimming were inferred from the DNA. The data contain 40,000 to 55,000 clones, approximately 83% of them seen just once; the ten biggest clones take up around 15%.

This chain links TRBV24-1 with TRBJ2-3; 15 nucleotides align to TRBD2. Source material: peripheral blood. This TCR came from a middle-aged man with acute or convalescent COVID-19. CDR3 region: CATSDLGARTSGRAPDTQYF. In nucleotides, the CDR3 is TGTGCCACCAGTGATTTAGGAGCTCGGACTAGCGGGAGGGCCCCAGATACGCAGTATTTT.